This entry lists 32 T cell receptor beta chains sequenced from one sample in a study of patients and donors after allogeneic stem cell transplantation. MiXCR, applied by TCRdb to the RT-PCR reads, yields one record per CDR3 protein. The sample gives around 82,000 distinct CDR3 sequences, 5% of which show up once; roughly 2.5% is in the top ten. Sequences were obtained from blood, either unsorted or a sorted T cell fraction (not recorded which). These receptors all stem from a human donor who was either an allogeneic HSCT recipient or a stem cell or donor lymphocyte infusion donor (not recorded which). It is not recorded whose cells these are; they may come from a transplant donor.

This clonotype has at least ten counts. The chain combines TRBV5-6 with TRBJ2-1; possible D gene TRBD2, 6 bases. Trimming pared 0 bases from V and 5 bases from J, leaving 9 bases between. The CDR3 covers 14 residues. Per germline, CDR1 SGHDT and CDR2 YYEEEE. The CDR3 DNA follows: TGTGCCAGCAGCTTGGTTGGAGGGAACAATGAGCAGTTCTTC. Translation: CASSLVGGNNEQFF.

This clonotype has at least ten counts. The V call is TRBV12-3 or TRBV12-4, the J call TRBJ1-2; the D is unclear. CDR3 length: 14 residues. Trimming left V 1 base short and J 7 bases short, with 13 bases between. CDR3 in DNA: TGTGCCAGCAGTTTAGGTTCGCAGAGGGCTGGCTACACCTTC. Its translation: CASSLGSQRAGYTF.

In its sample, this clonotype was seen many times. The chain carries TRBV5-4 and TRBJ2-3; 14 bases are a match to TRBD2. Germline values: CDR1 SGHNT, CDR2 YYREEE (reference sequence). The CDR3 has 16 residues. Unmatched junction bases numbered 3, after V lost 4 bases and J lost 2 bases. The CDR3 spells CASSMGLAGATDTQYF. The DNA of the CDR3 is TGTGCCAGCAGCATGGGACTAGCGGGGGCCACAGATACGCAGTATTTT.

This clonotype has at least ten counts. This chain uses TRBV5-1 with TRBJ2-7; possible D gene TRBD1, 5 bases. Germline V gene lookup returns CDR1 SGHRS and CDR2 YFSETQ. The CDR3 is 13 amino acids. V lost 3 bases to trimming and J lost 3 bases, with 10 bases between them. This chain's CDR3 is CASSSQEIYEQYF. CDR3 bases: TGCGCCAGCAGCTCACAGGAGATCTACGAGCAGTACTTC.

Ten or more counts support this clonotype. The chain joins TRBV19 to TRBJ2-7; TRBD2 is a possible D gene (5 bases). Trimming removed 3 bases from V and 3 bases from J, with 15 bases in between. The CDR3 length is 15 residues. Germline CDR1 LNHDA, CDR2 SQIVND (reference sequence). This CDR3 reads CASSMGSPGIYEQYF. CDR3 DNA: TGTGCCAGTAGTATGGGGTCCCCGGGAATCTACGAGCAGTACTTC. Filled out from reference TRBV19 and TRBJ2-7, the complete variable domain reads DGGITQSPKYLFRKEGQNVTLSCEQNLNHDAMYWYRQDPGQGLRLIYYSQIVNDFQKGDIAEGYSVSREKKESFPLTVTSAQKNPTAFYLCASSMGSPGIYEQYFGPGTRLTVT.

The rearrangement links TRBV12-3 or TRBV12-4 to TRBJ1-1; D unresolved. The CDR3 runs 13 residues. Trimming left V 5 bases short and J 5 bases short, with 12 bases between. The CDR3 sequence is CASSPLMGTEAFF. Here the CDR3 DNA reads TGTGCCAGCAGTCCTCTGATGGGGACTGAAGCTTTCTTT.

This clonotype was seen at least ten times. This rearrangement joins TRBV4-1 to TRBJ1-1; 7 bases fit TRBD1. The CDR3 has 16 amino acids. Germline trimming cut 4 bases from V and 6 bases from J; bases unmatched to any gene: 14. The V gene's germline CDR1 is MGHRA and CDR2 YSYEKL. The CDR3 region is CASSPSSSGGFSEAFF. The DNA for the CDR3 is TGCGCCAGCAGCCCCAGTTCGTCAGGGGGATTTTCTGAAGCTTTCTTT.

This clonotype was seen a handful of times. The chain has TRBV5-1 and TRBJ1-1; D remains unclear. The CDR3 has 14 residues. Trimming left V 7 bases short and J 4 bases short, with 17 bases between. Germline lookup yields CDR1 SGHRS and CDR2 YFSETQ. CDR3 loop: CASEPEPRGTEAFF. The CDR3 DNA reads TGCGCCAGCGAACCCGAGCCCCGGGGCACTGAAGCTTTCTTT.

This clonotype was found a few times. This chain connects TRBV6-1 to TRBJ2-7; tentatively, D is TRBD1 (6 bases). The CDR3 is 13 amino acids. Germline V gene data show CDR1 as MNHNS and CDR2 as SASEGT. Trimming stripped 7 bases from V and 6 bases from J, with 16 bases between. The CDR3 is CASTLDSAGEQYF. Written as DNA, the CDR3 is TGTGCCAGCACCTTGGACAGTGCGGGCGAGCAGTACTTC.

This clonotype has ten or more counts. V usage is TRBV29-1 and J usage is TRBJ2-7; the D is unclear. V was clipped by 5 bases and J by 8 bases, with 13 bases between them. Germline assignment: CDR1 SQVTM and CDR2 ANQGSEA. The CDR3 covers 11 residues. CDR3 nucleotides: TGCAGCGTTCGGGCAGCTACGAAGCAGTACTTC. Protein: CSVRAATKQYF.

This clonotype was seen at least ten times. This chain uses TRBV5-1 with TRBJ2-3; 9 bases map to TRBD1. Germline V CDR1 and CDR2: SGHRS, YFSETQ. CDR3 length equals 16 residues. J was trimmed by 1 base and V by 5 bases; bases with no gene match: 8. The CDR3 spells CASSTGGGGRTDTQYF. CDR3 nucleotides: TGCGCCAGCAGTACAGGGGGCGGTGGTCGCACAGATACGCAGTATTTT.

The V and J genes are TRBV18 and TRBJ2-3; D unresolved. V was cut by 3 bases and J by 0 bases, with 16 bases left in between. Germline V gene data show CDR1 as KGHSH and CDR2 as LQKENI. CDR3 length: 17 amino acids. The CDR3 here is CASSPVRSTTSTDTQYF. In DNA form, the CDR3 reads TGTGCCAGCTCACCCGTCCGTAGCACCACTAGCACAGATACGCAGTATTTT.

The chain combines TRBV7-9 with TRBJ1-2; TRBD1 agrees at 7 bases. Germline assignment: CDR1 SEHNR and CDR2 FQNEAQ (reference sequence). This CDR3 has 12 amino acids. With V trimmed by 5 bases and J by 8 bases, 5 bases remained unmatched. The CDR3 region is CASSLGDRGYTF. The CDR3 DNA reads TGTGCCAGCAGCCTAGGGGACAGAGGCTACACCTTC.

The sample holds many counts of this clonotype. The chain is built from TRBV4-2 and TRBJ1-3; no clear D gene. The CDR3 contains 15 residues. Germline CDR1 LGHNA, CDR2 YNFKEQ. The V end lost 1 base, the J end lost 3 bases, and 10 bases lay between the germline ends. Here the CDR3 reads CASSQGWTGGNTIYF. In nucleotides, the CDR3 is TGTGCCAGCAGCCAAGGTTGGACGGGTGGAAACACCATATATTTT.

This clonotype was counted at least ten times. The rearrangement uses TRBV20-1 and TRBJ1-1, with 9 bases matching TRBD1. V lost 4 bases and J lost 1; bases outside the gene matches: 4. From germline, CDR1 is DFQATT and CDR2 SNEGSKA (reference sequence). This CDR3 is 14 amino acids long. CDR3 region: CSATLTGGNTEAFF. CDR3 in DNA: TGCAGTGCTACCCTGACAGGGGGGAACACTGAAGCTTTCTTT.

This clonotype was found many times. This chain links TRBV20-1 with TRBJ2-1, with 12 bases identical to TRBD2. The CDR3 has 18 residues. Germline CDR1 DFQATT, CDR2 SNEGSKA (reference sequence). V was clipped by 7 bases and J by 0 bases; unmatched bases: 13. CDR3 nucleotide sequence: TGCAGTGTCATCGGGACTAGCGGGCCCCGTAGCTCCTACAATGAGCAGTTCTTC. Protein: CSVIGTSGPRSSYNEQFF.

This clonotype was picked up many times. The chain uses TRBV29-1 and TRBJ1-4, with 9 bases that match TRBD1. Trimming took 6 bases from V and 14 from J; bases not matched to a gene: 13. The CDR3 is 13 amino acids. CDR1 is SQVTM, CDR2 ANQGSEA, per germline. As DNA, the CDR3 is TGCAGCGTAAGAGACGGGACAGGGAGGCCCCTGTTTTTT. It translates to CSVRDGTGRPLFF.

The sample holds many counts of this clonotype. The V call is TRBV7-2, the J call TRBJ2-5; possible D gene TRBD1, 5 bases. Looked up from germline, CDR1 is SGHTA and CDR2 is FQGNSA. There are 11 residues in the CDR3. V lost 5 bases, J lost 9 bases, and 10 bases lay in between. CDR3 region: CASSRGMAQYF. The CDR3 DNA reads TGTGCCAGCAGCAGGGGAATGGCCCAGTACTTC.

This clonotype was seen ten or more times. The rearrangement links TRBV12-3 or TRBV12-4 to TRBJ1-6; no clear D gene. Between the trimmed V and J ends, which lost 0 bases and 10 bases, there was a span of 4 bases. The CDR3 length is 12 residues. The CDR3 nucleotides read TGTGCCAGCAGTTTAGCTCCCTCACCCCTCCACTTT. As protein: CASSLAPSPLHF.

In its sample, this clonotype was seen a few times. The CDR3 sequence: CASSRTGSVLNTIYF. CDR3 coding DNA: TGTGCCAGCTCGAGGACAGGGTCGGTCTTGAACACCATATATTTT. This sequence joins TRBV18 and TRBJ1-3; 8 bases line up with TRBD1. Germline CDR1 is KGHSH and CDR2 is LQKENI. The CDR3 is 15 residues long. After removal of 6 bases from V and 7 bases from J, the junction contained 11 bases not matched to a gene.

This clonotype has at least ten counts. The chain carries TRBV7-8 and TRBJ2-7, with TRBD2 matching 7 bases. This CDR3 has 14 residues. With 6 bases clipped from V and 4 bases from J, the junction kept 9 bases outside the gene matches. CDR1 and CDR2 from the germline V gene are SGHVS and FQNEAQ. The CDR3 bases are TGTGCCAGCAGAGGGAGGGCCGAGGCGTACGAGCAGTACTTC. The encoded protein is CASRGRAEAYEQYF.

The CDR3 DNA follows: TGTGCCAGCAGACACGAGCGGGTTCCCGATAGCGGGAAATCGAACACCGGGGAGCTGTTTTTT. Its translation: CASRHERVPDSGKSNTGELFF. The chain employs TRBV3-1 and TRBJ2-2; 8 nucleotides align to TRBD2. The CDR3 consists of 21 residues. V shed 6 bases and J 0 bases; nucleotides not matched to a gene: 21. Germline V lookup: CDR1 LGHDT, CDR2 YNNKEL (reference sequence).

This clonotype was observed many times. The rearrangement joins TRBV27 to TRBJ2-1; D might be TRBD1 or TRBD2, each matching 5 bases. Germline V lookup: CDR1 MNHEY, CDR2 SMNVEV (reference sequence). V lost 2 bases and J lost 0, with 14 bases in between. The CDR3 contains 17 residues. As DNA, the CDR3 is TGTGCCAGCAGTTTACGACAGATGGGGAGCTCCTACAATGAGCAGTTCTTC. It specifies CASSLRQMGSSYNEQFF.

This clonotype was seen a few times. The chain employs TRBV28 and TRBJ2-5; 11 bases align to TRBD2. The CDR3 runs to 17 residues. Per germline, CDR1 MDHEN and CDR2 SYDVKM. V trimming: 2 bases; J trimming: 3 bases; junction bases outside the gene matches: 8. The CDR3 protein is CASSLSTAGLAEETQYF. The CDR3 DNA reads as TGTGCCAGCAGTTTAAGTACCGCGGGACTAGCGGAAGAGACCCAGTACTTC.

This clonotype was found a few times. CDR3 nucleotides: TGTGCCAGTTTACCCGACAGGGCCCGACGGGGCTACACCTTC. Translation gives CASLPDRARRGYTF. V usage is TRBV19 and J usage is TRBJ1-2; 7 nucleotides match TRBD1. Germline loops: CDR1 LNHDA, CDR2 SQIVND (reference sequence). The V and J ends lost 8 bases and 8 bases, in that order; junction bases with no gene match: 14. The CDR3 sequence is 14 residues long.

CDR3 amino acids: CSATDGTKYGYTF. The CDR3 DNA reads as TGCAGTGCTACAGACGGGACGAAATATGGCTACACCTTC. This chain links TRBV20-1 with TRBJ1-2; D perhaps matches TRBD1 (5 bases). CDR1 DFQATT and CDR2 SNEGSKA come from the germline V gene (reference sequence). This CDR3 spans 13 amino acids. The germline V and J ends were trimmed by 4 bases and 5 bases, with 14 bases remaining between them.

This clonotype was seen repeatedly, ten times or more. The rearrangement links TRBV6-1 to TRBJ2-7, with 8 bases matching TRBD1. V was clipped by 7 bases and J by 0 bases; unmatched bases: 2. The CDR3 runs to 13 residues. The germline CDR1 and CDR2 sequences are MNHNS and SASEGT. CDR3 sequence (DNA): TGTGCCAGCAACCAGGGGGCCTCCTACGAGCAGTACTTC. It encodes CASNQGASYEQYF.

The chain joins TRBV19 to TRBJ1-5, with 7 bases that match TRBD1. Trimming cost V 8 bases and J 0 bases; bases outside gene matches: 10. The CDR3 has 16 amino acids. Germline CDR1 and CDR2: LNHDA and SQIVND (reference sequence). The CDR3 region is CASHSSGQSSNQPQHF. The CDR3 nucleotides are TGTGCCAGTCATTCTTCGGGACAGTCTAGCAATCAGCCCCAGCATTTT.

Many counts were recorded for this clonotype. The chain has TRBV3-1 and TRBJ1-2, with a tentative D call TRBD1 (5 bases). The V gene lost 0 bases and the J gene lost 4 bases, with 15 bases spanning the gap. CDR1 and CDR2 (germline): LGHDT, YNNKEL (reference sequence). The CDR3 contains 16 residues. CDR3: CASSQEALTGTYGYTF. The CDR3 DNA is TGTGCCAGCAGCCAAGAAGCCCTCACAGGCACCTATGGCTACACCTTC.

This clonotype appeared a few times. The chain links TRBV5-1 to TRBJ2-1; TRBD1 aligns across 9 bases. V shed 3 bases, J shed 8 bases, and the junction held 9 bases outside the gene matches. CDR1 and CDR2 (germline): SGHRS, YFSETQ. CDR3 size: 15 residues. This CDR3 is CASSSRQGGVDEQFF. The CDR3 DNA sequence: TGCGCCAGCAGCTCCAGACAGGGGGGGGTCGATGAGCAGTTCTTC.

In this sample, this clonotype turned up a few times. The chain carries TRBV19 and TRBJ2-5; possible D gene TRBD1, 6 bases. Looked up from germline, CDR1 is LNHDA and CDR2 is SQIVND (reference sequence). This CDR3 spans 14 amino acids. The V and J ends lost 8 bases and 3 bases respectively, with 16 bases between them. CDR3 region: CASSPRGFKETQYF. In DNA form, the CDR3 reads TGTGCCAGTTCTCCAAGGGGGTTCAAAGAGACCCAGTACTTC.

This clonotype appeared many times. The chain employs TRBV12-3 or TRBV12-4 and TRBJ2-3, with 8 bases that match TRBD2. Trimming took 5 bases from V and 2 from J; bases not matched to a gene: 12. This CDR3 spans 17 amino acids. The CDR3 reads CASSLPTAGAITDTQYF. The CDR3 DNA follows: TGTGCCAGCAGTCTACCCACAGCGGGGGCGATCACAGATACGCAGTATTTT.